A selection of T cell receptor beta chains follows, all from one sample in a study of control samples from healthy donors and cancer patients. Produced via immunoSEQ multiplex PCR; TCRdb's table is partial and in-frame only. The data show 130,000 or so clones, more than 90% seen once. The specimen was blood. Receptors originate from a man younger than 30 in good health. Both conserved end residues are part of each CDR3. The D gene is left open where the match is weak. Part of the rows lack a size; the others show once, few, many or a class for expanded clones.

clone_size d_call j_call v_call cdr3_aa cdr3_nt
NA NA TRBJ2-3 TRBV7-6 CASSLEARGGHTQYF TGTGCCAGCAGCTTAGAGGCTAGAGGAGGTCACACGCAGTATTTT
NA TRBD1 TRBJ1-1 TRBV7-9 CASSVGDRGWTEAFF TGTGCCAGCAGCGTGGGGGACAGGGGATGGACTGAAGCTTTCTTT
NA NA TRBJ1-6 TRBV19 CASSPSRAQRSYNSPLHF TGTGCCAGTAGTCCTAGCAGGGCCCAGCGGTCCTATAATTCACCCCTCCACTTT
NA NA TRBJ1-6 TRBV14 CASSRYFGLTLHF TGTGCCAGCAGCCGGTACTTTGGGCTCACCCTCCACTTT
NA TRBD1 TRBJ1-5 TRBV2 CASSAEAGGQPQHF TGTGCCAGCAGCGCCGAGGCAGGGGGTCAGCCCCAGCATTTT
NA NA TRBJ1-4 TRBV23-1 CASSQVSNEKLFF TGCGCCAGCAGTCAGGTGTCTAATGAAAAACTGTTTTTT
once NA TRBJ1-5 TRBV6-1 CASSQLSNQPQHF TGTGCCAGCAGTCAGCTGAGCAATCAGCCCCAGCATTTT
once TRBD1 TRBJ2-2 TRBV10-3 CAISPGQGSTGELFF TGTGCCATCAGTCCGGGACAGGGGAGTACCGGGGAGCTGTTTTTT
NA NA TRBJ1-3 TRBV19 CASSTENGNTIYF TGTGCCAGTAGTACAGAAAATGGAAACACCATATATTTT
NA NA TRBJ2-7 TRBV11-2 CASSFRGGGYEQYF TGTGCCAGCAGCTTCCGCGGTGGGGGCTACGAGCAGTACTTC
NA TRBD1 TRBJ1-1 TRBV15 CATSRAQGGTEAFF TGTGCCACCAGCAGAGCTCAGGGGGGGACTGAAGCTTTCTTT
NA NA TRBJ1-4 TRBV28 CASTENRGAGEKLFF TGTGCCAGCACCGAAAACCGGGGGGCGGGAGAAAAACTGTTTTTT
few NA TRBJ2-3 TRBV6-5 CASNSRDGHTDTQYF TGTGCCAGCAATTCCCGGGACGGCCACACAGATACGCAGTATTTT
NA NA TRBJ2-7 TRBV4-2 CASSQEVASDKREQYF TGTGCCAGCAGCCAAGAGGTGGCTAGCGATAAACGGGAGCAGTACTTC
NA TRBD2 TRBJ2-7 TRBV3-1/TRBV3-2 CASSPRLAGGYEQYF TGTGCCAGCAGCCCAAGACTAGCGGGGGGGTACGAGCAGTACTTC
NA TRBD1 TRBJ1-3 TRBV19 CAIYTGQGSDTIYF TGTGCCATTTACACTGGACAGGGATCAGACACCATATATTTT
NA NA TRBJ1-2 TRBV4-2 CASSQGGRTGAYGYTF TGTGCCAGCAGCCAAGGTGGTCGGACGGGGGCCTATGGCTACACCTTC
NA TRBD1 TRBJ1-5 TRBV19 CASSDWTGVNQPQHF TGTGCCAGTAGTGATTGGACAGGGGTCAATCAGCCCCAGCATTTT
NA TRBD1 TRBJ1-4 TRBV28 CASSLGDRAREKLFF TGTGCCAGCAGTTTAGGGGACAGGGCGAGGGAAAAACTGTTTTTT
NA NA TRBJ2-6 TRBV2 CASRGSGANVLTF TGTGCCAGCAGGGGTTCGGGGGCCAACGTCCTGACTTTC
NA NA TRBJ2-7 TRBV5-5 CASSLDRITGEQYF TGTGCCAGCAGCTTGGACAGGATCACGGGGGAGCAGTACTTC
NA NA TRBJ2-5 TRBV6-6 CASRAGIQETQYF TGTGCCAGCAGGGCGGGGATCCAAGAGACCCAGTACTTC
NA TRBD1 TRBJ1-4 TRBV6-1 CASSVLGQGRREKLFF TGTGCCAGCAGTGTCTTGGGACAGGGTAGGAGGGAAAAACTGTTTTTT
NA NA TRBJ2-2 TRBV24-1 CATSDSTTGDTGELFF TGTGCCACCAGTGATTCCACAACGGGGGACACCGGGGAGCTGTTTTTT
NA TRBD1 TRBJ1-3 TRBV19 CASSLVDRGQFFAGNTIYF TGTGCCAGTAGTCTCGTGGACAGGGGGCAATTCTTTGCTGGAAACACCATATATTTT
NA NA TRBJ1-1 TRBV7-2 CASSSPRQSNTEAFF TGTGCCAGCAGCTCTCCTAGACAGTCGAACACTGAAGCTTTCTTT
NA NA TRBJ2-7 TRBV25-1 CASSEARLAEQYF TGTGCCAGCAGTGAGGCGCGTCTTGCCGAGCAGTACTTC
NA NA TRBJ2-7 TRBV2 CASSERVLTYEQYF TGTGCCAGCAGTGAAAGGGTACTTACCTACGAGCAGTACTTC
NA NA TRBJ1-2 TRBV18 CASSPRTDSPNGYTF TGTGCCAGCTCACCCCGGACGGACAGTCCGAATGGCTACACCTTC
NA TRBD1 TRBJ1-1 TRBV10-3 CATRGQGQSINRQVFF TGTGCCACCCGAGGACAGGGGCAATCAATAAACCGTCAGGTTTTTTTT
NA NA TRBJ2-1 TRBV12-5 CASGLGGRNEQFF TGTGCTAGTGGTTTGGGGGGAAGAAATGAGCAGTTCTTC
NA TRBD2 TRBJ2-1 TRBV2 CASSLLGGADEQFF TGTGCCAGCAGTCTGCTCGGGGGGGCGGATGAGCAGTTCTTC
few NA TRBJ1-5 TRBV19 CASSQKGVQPQHF TGTGCCAGTAGTCAGAAAGGGGTTCAGCCCCAGCATTTT
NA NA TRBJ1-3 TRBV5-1 CASSSDPGNTIYF TGCGCCAGCAGCTCCGACCCTGGAAACACCATATATTTT
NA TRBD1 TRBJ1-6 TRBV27 CVSSRPGQGASPLHF TGTGTCAGCAGTCGCCCGGGACAGGGGGCTTCACCCCTCCACTTT
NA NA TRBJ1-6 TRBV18 CASSPNSFEGSPLHF TGTGCCAGCTCACCTAACAGTTTCGAGGGATCACCCCTCCACTTT
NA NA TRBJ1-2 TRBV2 CASSGGFSNYGYTF TGTGCCAGCAGTGGAGGGTTTTCTAACTATGGCTACACCTTC
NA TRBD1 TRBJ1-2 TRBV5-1 CASSPSDRGTPHGYTF TGCGCCAGCAGCCCATCAGACAGGGGGACCCCTCATGGCTACACCTTC
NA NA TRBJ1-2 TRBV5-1 CASSLGDASYGYTF TGCGCCAGCAGCTTGGGGGACGCCTCATATGGCTACACCTTC
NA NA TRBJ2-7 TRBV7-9 CASSLAGGEQYF TGTGCCAGCAGCTTGGCCGGGGGCGAGCAGTACTTC
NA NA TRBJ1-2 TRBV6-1 CASSENPSPNYGYTF TGTGCCAGCAGTGAAAATCCAAGCCCAAACTATGGCTACACCTTC
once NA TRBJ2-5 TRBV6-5 CASSYQETQYF TGTGCCAGCAGTTACCAAGAGACCCAGTACTTC
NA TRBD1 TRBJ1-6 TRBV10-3 CAINPGQGNSPLHF TGTGCCATCAACCCAGGACAGGGGAATTCACCCCTCCACTTT
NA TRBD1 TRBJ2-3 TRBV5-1 CASSYRRGGQGTADTQYF TGCGCCAGCAGCTACAGAAGAGGGGGACAGGGCACCGCAGATACGCAGTATTTT
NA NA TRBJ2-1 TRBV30 CAWSVGLEDEQFF TGTGCCTGGAGTGTTGGGCTTGAGGATGAGCAGTTCTTC
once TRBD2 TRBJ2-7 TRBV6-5 CASAPGLADYEQYF TGTGCCAGCGCTCCGGGACTAGCCGACTACGAGCAGTACTTC
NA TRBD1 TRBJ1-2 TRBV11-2 CASSFLDRAFYGYTF TGTGCCAGCAGCTTCTTGGACAGGGCCTTCTATGGCTACACCTTC
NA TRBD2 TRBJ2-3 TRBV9 CASSVYAGGPTDTQYF TGTGCCAGCAGCGTATATGCGGGGGGGCCAACAGATACGCAGTATTTT
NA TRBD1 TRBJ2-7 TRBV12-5 CASGLAGTGDEQYF TGTGCTAGTGGTTTGGCCGGGACAGGGGACGAGCAGTACTTC
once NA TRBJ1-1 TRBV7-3 CASSSTPETKAFF TGTGCCAGCAGCTCAACCCCGGAGACGAAGGCTTTCTTT
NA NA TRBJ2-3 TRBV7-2 CASSLRRLGGTSTDTQYF TGTGCCAGCAGCTTGCGCAGACTTGGGGGGACTTCCACAGATACGCAGTATTTT
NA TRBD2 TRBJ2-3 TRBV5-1 CASSPGTSGGITDTQYF TGCGCCAGCAGCCCAGGGACTAGCGGGGGGATCACAGATACGCAGTATTTT
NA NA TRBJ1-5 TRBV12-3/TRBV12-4 CASSFADQPQHF TGTGCCAGCAGTTTTGCAGATCAGCCCCAGCATTTT